The 28 T cell receptor beta chains presented below share a single source sample, sequenced in a study of cytomegalovirus exposure and HLA in healthy donors. Vbeta (60) and Jbeta (13) primers were used in the PCR. Repertoires were generated with immunoSEQ multiplex PCR, while TCRdb's copy carries only in-frame clones and drops some. The table has about 160,000 clones, about 75% seen once; the top ten hold roughly 7.5%. The specimen was PBMCs. The receptors were gathered from a male donor in good health and CMV-seropositive.

This rearrangement joins TRBV6-5 to TRBJ1-6, with TRBD1 matching over 8 bases. CDR3 size: 14 residues. Germline V gene sequence: CDR1 MNHEY, CDR2 SVGAGI. The V gene end was trimmed by 5 bases and the J gene end by 8 bases; junction bases not matched to a gene: 5. CDR3 nucleotides: TGTGCCAGCAGTGAAGGACAGGGTTATTCACCCCTCCACTTT. Amino acids: CASSEGQGYSPLHF.

The chain combines TRBV29-1 with TRBJ1-1; no firm D call. V was pared by 5 bases and J by 3 bases, with 7 bases between. CDR1 and CDR2 from the germline V gene are SQVTM and ANQGSEA. This CDR3 has 11 amino acids. The CDR3 here is CSVLRDTEAFF. In DNA, the CDR3 is TGCAGCGTTTTGAGGGACACTGAAGCTTTCTTT.

The rearrangement joins TRBV11-2 to TRBJ1-6; TRBD1 might be the D (6 bases). The CDR3 has 17 residues. Germline V gene lookup returns CDR1 SGHAT and CDR2 FQNNGV. Trimming shortened V by 5 bases and J by 8 bases, and 22 bases separated the two germline ends. CDR3 sequence (DNA): TGTGCCAGCAGCCGGTTTTCTCTACGAGGGGGTGATTCACCCCTCCACTTT. Amino acids: CASSRFSLRGGDSPLHF.

The chain joins TRBV9 to TRBJ1-1, with 7 positions matching TRBD1. V lost 0 bases, J lost 5 bases, and 10 bases stayed unmatched. Germline V gene sequence: CDR1 SGDLS, CDR2 YYNGEE. The CDR3 extends over 16 amino acids. DNA for the CDR3: TGTGCCAGCAGCGTAGAGGGGGCGCGGGGGGGAACTGAAGCTTTCTTT. Its translation is CASSVEGARGGTEAFF.

This clone was found a few times. The chain carries TRBV7-3 and TRBJ2-1, with 10 bases identical to TRBD2. The germline V gene encodes CDR1 SGHTA and CDR2 FQGTGA. This CDR3 is built from 16 residues. Unmatched junction bases numbered 7, after V lost 5 bases and J lost 3 bases. This chain's CDR3 is CASSPSGGAVYNEQFF. The CDR3 bases are TGTGCCAGCAGCCCGAGCGGGGGGGCGGTCTACAATGAGCAGTTCTTC.

This chain uses TRBV9 with TRBJ2-5; perhaps TRBD2 as D (5 bases). Looked up from germline, CDR1 is SGDLS and CDR2 is YYNGEE. The CDR3 is 14 residues long. V was cut by 3 bases and J by 4 bases, with 13 bases left in between. The CDR3 DNA sequence: TGTGCCAGCAGCGAGACCGAGAGGGTAGAGACCCAGTACTTC. It yields the protein CASSETERVETQYF.

In this sample, this clone turned up once. The chain uses TRBV19 and TRBJ2-1; TRBD2 might be the D (6 bases). Germline V gene sequence: CDR1 LNHDA, CDR2 SQIVND (reference sequence). CDR3 length: 15 amino acids. V gave up 1 base and J gave up 3 bases, with 10 bases separating them. CDR3 DNA: TGTGCCAGTAGTATAGCACTAGCCCTCTACAATGAGCAGTTCTTC. It encodes CASSIALALYNEQFF.

This chain joins TRBV10-1 and TRBJ1-1, with 9 bases that match TRBD1. This CDR3 contains 15 residues. CDR1 is WNHNN, CDR2 SYGVQD, per germline (reference sequence). The V segment lost 5 bases and the J segment 3 bases; nucleotides outside the gene matches: 7. CDR3 nucleotides: TGCGCCAGCAGTCCCGGGACAGGGCTACACACTGAAGCTTTCTTT. This codes for CASSPGTGLHTEAFF.

The J gene is TRBJ1-1, the V gene TRBV7-8; the D is unclear. The CDR3 covers 15 residues. V was shortened by 1 base and J by 10 bases, with 19 bases between the two germline ends. Germline CDR1 and CDR2: SGHVS and FQNEAQ. The CDR3 region has the DNA TGTGCCAGCAGCTTAGTTGGAGGGAGGGCCCCGAGAGCTTTCTTT. This codes for CASSLVGGRAPRAFF.

The V call is TRBV9, the J call TRBJ2-5; 7 positions match TRBD1. Trimming cost V 0 bases and J 11 bases; bases outside gene matches: 10. The CDR3 contains 14 residues. CDR1 SGDLS and CDR2 YYNGEE come from the germline V gene. The CDR3 spells CASSVDRGIREQYF. The CDR3 bases are TGTGCCAGCAGCGTAGACAGGGGAATACGTGAGCAGTACTTC.

This CDR3 reads CASSLGRYSGNTIYF. CDR3 nucleotide sequence: TGTGCCAGCAGCTTGGGCAGGTACTCTGGAAACACCATATATTTT. This chain links TRBV5-6 with TRBJ1-3; D is ambiguous. This CDR3 comprises 15 residues. The germline gives CDR1 SGHDT, CDR2 YYEEEE. The V gene lost 0 bases and the J gene lost 0 bases, with 7 bases spanning the gap.

The genes are TRBV10-3 and TRBJ2-5; 8 nucleotides agree with TRBD1. CDR1 is ENHRY, CDR2 SYGVKD, per germline. The CDR3 totals 14 residues. Germline trimming cut 5 bases from V and 0 bases from J; bases unmatched to any gene: 2. This chain's CDR3 is CAISYRGYQETQYF. In nucleotides, the CDR3 is TGTGCCATCAGTTACAGGGGGTACCAAGAGACCCAGTACTTC.

This chain links TRBV7-2 with TRBJ1-2; TRBD1 matches 7 bases. Per germline, CDR1 SGHTA and CDR2 FQGNSA. V lost 1 base and J lost 1; bases outside the gene matches: 3. The CDR3 runs to 15 residues. The CDR3 sequence: CASSLGDRFNYGYTF. The CDR3 DNA reads TGTGCCAGCAGCTTAGGGGACAGATTTAACTATGGCTACACCTTC.

On this clone itself: This sample includes further DNA sequences coding for the same CDR3. This chain uses TRBV27 with TRBJ1-6; D not resolved. CDR1 MNHEY and CDR2 SMNVEV come from the germline V gene (reference sequence). V dropped 5 bases and J dropped 7 bases, with 9 bases sitting between them. The CDR3 is 13 residues long. The CDR3 coding sequence is TGTGCCAGCAGTCTATACAAAAATTCACCCCTCCACTTT. Its translation is CASSLYKNSPLHF.

The V gene is TRBV30, the J gene TRBJ1-2; 8 bases are a match to TRBD1. The CDR3 loop spans 14 amino acids. The V segment lost 5 bases and the J segment 3 bases; nucleotides outside the gene matches: 8. Germline-derived CDR1 and CDR2 are GTSNPN and SVGIG (reference sequence). The CDR3 DNA reads TGTGCCTGGGACCCAGGGGGCTCGGACTATGGCTACACCTTC. This encodes CAWDPGGSDYGYTF. The complete variable domain, with remaining parts taken from reference TRBV30 and TRBJ1-2, reads SQTIHQWPATLVQPVGSPLSLECTVEGTSNPNLYWYRQAAGRGLQLLFYSVGIGQISSEVPQNLSASRPQDRQFILSSKKLLLSDSGFYLCAWDPGGSDYGYTFGSGTRLTVV.

Only a few counts were recorded for this clone. The V gene is TRBV2, the J gene TRBJ1-1; unclear D gene. The CDR3 runs 11 residues. Germline CDR1 and CDR2: SNHLY and FYNNEI. V was shortened by 6 bases and J by 11 bases, with 13 bases between the two germline ends. The chain's CDR3 is CASRMQREAFF. The CDR3 DNA reads TGTGCCAGCAGGATGCAACGCGAGGCTTTCTTT.

This clone was recorded a few times. The chain carries TRBV6-1 and TRBJ2-3; 13 positions match TRBD2. Germline-derived CDR1 and CDR2 are MNHNS and SASEGT. The CDR3 is made up of 15 amino acids. V dropped 10 bases and J dropped 3; count of bases not matched to a gene: 7. The CDR3 sequence: CATRTSGGRTDTQYF. CDR3 nucleotide sequence: TGTGCCACCAGGACTAGCGGGGGACGGACAGATACGCAGTATTTT.

This sequence joins TRBV2 and TRBJ2-7, with 7 bases aligning to TRBD1. There are 14 residues in the CDR3. Germline V gives CDR1 SNHLY, CDR2 FYNNEI. The trim removed 11 bases at V and 1 base at J, leaving 11 bases unmatched. CDR3 DNA sequence: TGTGCCTCTAAGGAAGGGGGCACTTCCTACGAGCAGTACTTC. It yields the protein CASKEGGTSYEQYF.

The chain carries TRBV2 and TRBJ1-5; D perhaps matches TRBD1 (5 bases). Trimming removed 3 bases at V and 0 bases at J, with 9 bases between. CDR3 length: 15 residues. Germline lookup yields CDR1 SNHLY and CDR2 FYNNEI. The CDR3 DNA is TGTGCCAGCAGTGACAGGGCCCTTAGCAATCAGCCCCAGCATTTT. Translating it yields CASSDRALSNQPQHF.

The chain joins TRBV18 to TRBJ2-5, with D possibly matching TRBD2 (6 bases). V was shortened by 5 bases and J by 6 bases, with 13 bases between the two germline ends. CDR1 is KGHSH, CDR2 LQKENI, per germline. The CDR3 is 13 amino acids. DNA for the CDR3: TGTGCCAGCTCAGACGGGGGAGGAAAGACCCAGTACTTC. It codes for CASSDGGGKTQYF.

The chain employs TRBV5-6 and TRBJ2-7; D is perhaps TRBD1 (6 bases). CDR1 is SGHDT and CDR2 is YYEEEE in the germline V gene. The CDR3 spans 16 residues. Trimming cost V 0 bases and J 0 bases, with 13 bases left between them. CDR3 loop: CASSLGLDRSSYEQYF. The DNA of the CDR3 is TGTGCCAGCAGCTTGGGTCTTGACAGGAGCTCCTACGAGCAGTACTTC.

DNA for the CDR3: TGTGCCAGCAGCGCGACTAGAGTAGAGACCCAGTACTTC. Amino acid sequence: CASSATRVETQYF. The chain carries TRBV6-1 and TRBJ2-5; D is perhaps TRBD2 (6 bases). V lost 6 bases and J lost 4, with 12 bases in between. The CDR3 sequence is 13 residues long. CDR1 is MNHNS, CDR2 SASEGT, per germline.

V usage is TRBV7-9 and J usage is TRBJ2-2; no definite D call. CDR3 size: 15 residues. CDR1 is SEHNR, CDR2 FQNEAQ, per germline (reference sequence). V lost 1 base to trimming and J lost 2 bases, with 8 bases between them. CDR3 amino acids: CASSLGQTNTGELFF. The DNA for the CDR3 is TGTGCCAGCAGCTTAGGCCAGACTAACACCGGGGAGCTGTTTTTT.

The V and J genes are TRBV6-5 and TRBJ2-7, with 9 positions matching TRBD2. V was pared by 5 bases and J by 4 bases, with 9 bases of the junction left unmatched. The CDR3 runs to 15 residues. Germline V CDR1 and CDR2: MNHEY, SVGAGI. The CDR3 loop is CASSPPGLAGYEQYF. CDR3 in DNA: TGTGCCAGCAGTCCGCCGGGACTAGCAGGTTACGAGCAGTACTTC.

The chain is built from TRBV30 and TRBJ1-1, with D possibly matching TRBD1 (5 bases). CDR1 is GTSNPN and CDR2 is SVGIG in the germline V gene (reference sequence). This CDR3 region has 13 residues. V gave up 1 base and J gave up 4 bases, with 10 bases separating them. CDR3 nucleotides: TGTGCCTGGAGTGCCCGCGGGGGCACTGAAGCTTTCTTT. Translating gives CAWSARGGTEAFF. Full variable domain (remainder filled in from reference TRBV30 and TRBJ1-1): SQTIHQWPATLVQPVGSPLSLECTVEGTSNPNLYWYRQAAGRGLQLLFYSVGIGQISSEVPQNLSASRPQDRQFILSSKKLLLSDSGFYLCAWSARGGTEAFFGQGTRLTVV.

The J gene is TRBJ2-1, the V gene TRBV6-5, with D perhaps TRBD2 (5 bases). The germline V and J ends were trimmed by 6 bases and 5 bases, with 11 bases remaining between them. CDR1 MNHEY and CDR2 SVGAGI come from the germline V gene. The CDR3 runs to 13 residues. In DNA, the CDR3 is TGTGCCAGCAGCTACCGGGGAGACAATGAGCAGTTCTTC. Its protein product is CASSYRGDNEQFF.

J is TRBJ1-3 and V is TRBV7-2; D not resolved. Germline V lookup: CDR1 SGHTA, CDR2 FQGNSA. The CDR3 has 15 amino acids. V gave up 2 bases and J gave up 0 bases, with 8 bases separating them. CDR3 in DNA: TGTGCCAGCAGCTTAACTAGGAGCTCTGGAAACACCATATATTTT. Its protein is CASSLTRSSGNTIYF.

V and J are TRBV11-2 and TRBJ2-7; possible D gene TRBD2, 6 bases. V gave up 2 bases and J gave up 4 bases, with 18 bases separating them. The CDR3 contains 16 residues. CDR1 and CDR2 from the germline V gene are SGHAT and FQNNGV. The CDR3: CASSLSVRRDDYEQYF. Written as DNA, the CDR3 is TGTGCCAGCAGCTTATCTGTGAGGCGGGACGATTACGAGCAGTACTTC.